This is a list of T cell receptor beta chains from one sample in a study of blood T cell repertoires in COVID-19. This table comes from immunoSEQ multiplex PCR, and its TCRdb copy is limited to in-frame clones, with some not included. The sample yields tens of thousands of clones, 60% to 80% seen once. Specimen: peripheral blood. These receptor sequences come from a human donor in a cohort sampled during active COVID-19. Both conserved end residues are part of each CDR3. The D gene is left open where the match is weak. Not every row has a clone size; where given, it reads once, few, many or a size class.

TRBV3-1/TRBV3-2	NA	NA	TRBJ2-3	CASSQDHVVAVDTQYF	TGTGCCAGCAGCCAAGATCACGTGGTAGCGGTAGATACGCAGTATTTT
TRBV6-2/TRBV6-3	NA	TRBD1	TRBJ1-1	CASSYPRTGLTEAFF	TGTGCCAGCAGTTACCCCCGGACAGGGCTCACTGAAGCTTTCTTT
TRBV7-3	NA	NA	TRBJ2-1	CASSSSGNEQFF	TGTGCCAGCAGCTCATCAGGGAATGAGCAGTTCTTC
TRBV29-1	NA	NA	TRBJ2-1	CSVALYEQFF	TGCAGCGTTGCCCTGTATGAGCAGTTCTTC
TRBV27	NA	TRBD2	TRBJ2-5	CARREAGQETQYF	TGTGCCAGGAGGGAAGCGGGGCAAGAGACCCAGTACTTC
TRBV19	NA	NA	TRBJ1-1	CASSSTGTEAFF	TGTGCCAGTAGTAGCACTGGCACTGAAGCTTTCTTT
TRBV7-9	NA	NA	TRBJ1-2	CASSPTGHGYTF	TGTGCCAGCAGCCCGACAGGCCATGGCTACACCTTC
TRBV19	NA	NA	TRBJ2-3	CASSMGGRLVSDTQYF	TGTGCCAGTAGTATGGGGGGGCGCTTAGTGTCAGATACGCAGTATTTT
TRBV19	NA	TRBD2	TRBJ2-3	CASSIDRVAGGNTDTQYF	TGTGCCAGTAGTATAGATCGGGTCGCGGGAGGCAACACAGATACGCAGTATTTT
TRBV6-6	NA	TRBD1	TRBJ1-2	CASSRQGAYGYTF	TGTGCCAGCAGCCGGCAGGGGGCCTATGGCTACACCTTC
TRBV28	NA	NA	TRBJ1-5	CASSLRGPQHF	TGTGCCAGCAGCCTTCGGGGGCCCCAGCATTTT
TRBV28	NA	TRBD1	TRBJ1-5	CASGGTGEYQPQHF	TGTGCCAGCGGGGGGACAGGAGAATATCAGCCCCAGCATTTT
TRBV7-2	NA	NA	TRBJ1-6	CASSLVRGNNSPLHF	TGTGCCAGCAGCTTAGTCAGGGGCAATAATTCACCCCTCCACTTT
TRBV19	NA	TRBD2	TRBJ2-3	CASSVTSGGTDTQYF	TGTGCCAGTAGTGTCACTAGCGGGGGGACAGATACGCAGTATTTT
TRBV7-2	NA	NA	TRBJ1-2	CASSLDNRVPGYTF	TGTGCCAGCAGCTTAGATAACAGGGTTCCTGGCTACACCTTC
TRBV6-4	NA	TRBD2	TRBJ2-1	CASSLAGGNEQFF	TGTGCCAGCAGTTTAGCGGGGGGAAATGAGCAGTTCTTC
TRBV5-8	NA	NA	TRBJ2-2	CASSLGDRTAPLFF	TGTGCCAGCAGCTTGGGTGATCGGACAGCCCCCCTGTTTTTT
TRBV10-3	NA	NA	TRBJ2-5	CAIGTSITQYF	TGTGCCATCGGGACAAGTATCACCCAGTACTTC
TRBV7-9	NA	NA	TRBJ1-2	CASSLLLPNYGYTF	TGTGCCAGCAGCTTACTCCTTCCTAACTATGGCTACACCTTC
TRBV24-1	NA	TRBD2	TRBJ2-5	CATSDLGTSGQETQYF	TGTGCCACCAGTGATTTGGGGACTAGCGGACAAGAGACCCAGTACTTC
TRBV6-5	NA	NA	TRBJ1-4	CASRITEGRDKKLFF	TGTGCCAGCAGGATAACAGAAGGGAGGGACAAAAAACTGTTTTTT
TRBV4-1	NA	NA	TRBJ1-3	CASSQDGASGNTIYF	TGCGCCAGCAGCCAAGATGGGGCCTCTGGAAACACCATATATTTT
TRBV10-3	once	TRBD1	TRBJ1-2	CAISEDRGLYGYTF	TGTGCCATCAGTGAGGACAGGGGGCTTTATGGCTACACCTTC
TRBV29-1	few	TRBD1	TRBJ1-2	CSVLPRDRRYGYTF	TGCAGCGTTCTCCCCAGGGACAGGCGGTATGGCTACACCTTC
TRBV7-3	NA	TRBD2	TRBJ2-3	CASSLIPSGGADTQYF	TGTGCCAGCAGCTTAATCCCTAGCGGGGGGGCAGATACGCAGTATTTT
TRBV7-6	NA	TRBD2	TRBJ2-3	CASSLARLAGGARDTQYF	TGTGCCAGCAGCTTAGCGCGGCTAGCGGGGGGGGCTAGAGATACGCAGTATTTT
TRBV30	NA	NA	TRBJ2-4	CAWGTGRGKNIQYF	TGTGCCTGGGGGACGGGGAGAGGCAAAAACATTCAGTACTTC
TRBV19	once	NA	TRBJ2-1	CASSPPGLAWGYNEQFF	TGTGCCAGTAGTCCTCCGGGGCTAGCGTGGGGATACAATGAGCAGTTCTTC
TRBV30	NA	TRBD2	TRBJ2-3	CAWSRLAGAEGDTQYF	TGTGCCTGGAGTAGGCTAGCGGGCGCCGAGGGGGATACGCAGTATTTT
TRBV9	once	TRBD2	TRBJ2-7	CASSVGLAGVFEEQYF	TGTGCCAGCAGCGTCGGACTAGCGGGGGTCTTCGAGGAGCAGTACTTC
TRBV7-3	few	TRBD2	TRBJ2-7	CASSLTSGASYEQYF	TGTGCCAGCAGCTTAACTAGCGGGGCCTCCTACGAGCAGTACTTC
TRBV19	NA	TRBD1	TRBJ1-1	CASSTSNRGRTEAFF	TGTGCCAGTAGTACGAGTAACAGGGGGCGGACTGAAGCTTTCTTT
TRBV5-6	few	TRBD1	TRBJ2-5	CASSWTGPTETQYF	TGTGCCAGCAGCTGGACAGGACCTACAGAGACCCAGTACTTC
TRBV6-5	NA	TRBD2	TRBJ2-7	CASSYSRGGRDEQYF	TGTGCCAGCAGTTACTCCCGCGGGGGTCGCGACGAGCAGTACTTC
TRBV28	NA	TRBD1	TRBJ1-1	CASSLEQGQAFF	TGTGCCAGCAGCCTTGAACAGGGGCAAGCTTTCTTT
TRBV6-2/TRBV6-3	NA	NA	TRBJ1-5	CASSDSFRQPQHF	TGTGCCAGCAGCGACAGTTTCCGACAGCCCCAGCATTTT
TRBV25-1	NA	TRBD1	TRBJ2-5	CASSESGRGPETQYF	TGTGCCAGCAGTGAATCTGGCAGGGGGCCAGAGACCCAGTACTTC
TRBV10-3	NA	TRBD1	TRBJ1-2	CAIRPGQGLGYTF	TGTGCCATCAGGCCGGGACAGGGTTTAGGCTACACCTTC
TRBV14	NA	TRBD1	TRBJ2-7	CASSQGTGVRDEQYF	TGTGCCAGCAGCCAAGGGACAGGGGTTCGCGACGAGCAGTACTTC
TRBV14	NA	NA	TRBJ2-3	CASSQDSGMSQYF	TGTGCCAGCAGCCAAGATTCGGGAATGTCGCAGTATTTT
TRBV30	NA	NA	TRBJ1-1	CAWSEGVTEAFF	TGTGCCTGGAGTGAGGGGGTGACTGAAGCTTTCTTT
TRBV7-2	NA	TRBD1	TRBJ1-5	CASSQSGTGYTPQHF	TGTGCCAGCAGCCAGTCGGGGACAGGGTATACGCCCCAGCATTTT
TRBV6-2/TRBV6-3	NA	TRBD2	TRBJ2-7	CASSSKRGLSYEQYF	TGTGCCAGCAGTAGCAAGCGGGGTCTCTCCTACGAGCAGTACTTC
TRBV2	few	TRBD2	TRBJ2-5	CASSSGGVGTQYF	TGTGCCAGCAGCAGTGGGGGGGTTGGGACCCAGTACTTC
TRBV6-6	NA	NA	TRBJ1-4	CASSYSEGAYEKLFF	TGTGCCAGCAGTTACTCGGAAGGGGCTTATGAAAAACTGTTTTTT
TRBV7-9	few	NA	TRBJ1-1	CASSPSGSTEAFF	TGTGCCAGCAGCCCCTCAGGGTCCACTGAAGCTTTCTTT